These 29 T cell receptor beta chains originate from one sample sequenced in a study of control samples from healthy donors and cancer patients. Assay: immunoSEQ multiplex PCR; the TCRdb copy retains only in-frame clones and omits some. The sample has 75,000 to 95,000 clones, around 90% seen once. Source material: PBMCs. These receptors originate from a woman aged 45-65 years with colorectal cancer.

The chain carries TRBV28 and TRBJ2-3; D might be TRBD2 (5 bases). Trimming left V 4 bases short and J 1 base short, with 9 bases between. Germline lookup yields CDR1 MDHEN and CDR2 SYDVKM. The CDR3 has 14 residues. CDR3 sequence reads: CASSSYGGTDTQYF. In nucleotides, the CDR3 is TGTGCCAGCAGTTCGTACGGGGGCACAGATACGCAGTATTTT.

This rearrangement joins TRBV7-2 to TRBJ2-2; D tentatively fits TRBD1 or TRBD2 (5 bases each). The CDR3 runs 15 residues. The V and J ends lost 6 bases and 6 bases respectively, with 17 bases between them. CDR1 and CDR2 from the germline V gene are SGHTA and FQGNSA. CDR3 sequence (DNA): TGTGCCAGCAGAGCTACCGGGGCCGACGCCGGGGAGCTGTTTTTT. It specifies CASRATGADAGELFF.

The sample holds one count of this clone. CDR3 protein: CASSVEGYGYTF. DNA of the CDR3: TGTGCCAGCAGCGTAGAGGGGTATGGCTACACCTTC. V usage is TRBV9 and J usage is TRBJ1-2; TRBD1 is a possible D gene (5 bases). The CDR3 has 12 amino acids. Trimming cost V 0 bases and J 5 bases, with 5 bases left between them. CDR1 and CDR2 (germline): SGDLS, YYNGEE.

The V and J genes are TRBV7-2 and TRBJ2-6; the D gene is possibly TRBD1 (5 bases). Trimming shortened V by 5 bases and J by 0 bases, and 11 bases separated the two germline ends. The CDR3 covers 16 residues. The germline CDR1 and CDR2 sequences are SGHTA and FQGNSA. The CDR3 reads CASSLRALSGANVLTF. As DNA, the CDR3 is TGTGCCAGCAGCCTCAGGGCCCTCTCTGGGGCCAACGTCCTGACTTTC.

The chain carries TRBV10-2 and TRBJ1-1; D not certain. Germline CDR1 is WSHSY and CDR2 is SAAADI. Trimming removed 3 bases at V and 0 bases at J, with 8 bases between. This CDR3 region has 14 residues. The CDR3 spells CASSDFDLNTEAFF. CDR3 coding DNA: TGCGCCAGCAGTGATTTCGACCTGAACACTGAAGCTTTCTTT.

The rearrangement joins TRBV7-2 to TRBJ2-3, with 9 bases identical to TRBD2. CDR1 and CDR2 (germline): SGHTA, FQGNSA. Trimming at V came to 5 bases and at J to 2 bases, leaving 8 bases not matched to a gene. This CDR3 has 16 amino acids. As DNA, the CDR3 is TGTGCCAGCAGCCGCAACGCGGGGGGGACCACAGATACGCAGTATTTT. Protein: CASSRNAGGTTDTQYF.

The chain employs TRBV28 and TRBJ2-1; possibly TRBD1 for D (6 bases). CDR3 size: 13 residues. The ends were cut back, 6 bases at V and 9 bases at J, with 15 bases in the middle. Per germline, CDR1 MDHEN and CDR2 SYDVKM. The CDR3 sequence is CASSPDSPGEQFF. The DNA of the CDR3 is TGTGCCAGCAGCCCGGACAGCCCAGGTGAGCAGTTCTTC.

As DNA, the CDR3 is TGCGCCAGCAGTGACGAACTCGGGGGGTTCGATGAGCAGTTCTTC. This translates into CASSDELGGFDEQFF. J is TRBJ2-1 and V is TRBV10-1, with 7 bases lining up with TRBD2. The CDR3 sequence is 15 residues long. With V trimmed by 3 bases and J by 8 bases, 10 bases remained unmatched. CDR1 and CDR2 (germline): WNHNN, SYGVQD (reference sequence).

The CDR3 loop reads CASRDSASFGYTF. CDR3 bases: TGTGCCAGCAGGGACAGCGCAAGTTTTGGCTACACCTTC. The chain joins TRBV6-5 to TRBJ1-2, with a weak D call TRBD1 (6 bases). CDR3 length: 13 residues. V was clipped by 6 bases and J by 7 bases, with 15 bases between them. Germline V gene data show CDR1 as MNHEY and CDR2 as SVGAGI.

The rearrangement joins TRBV7-3 to TRBJ2-3; 14 nucleotides agree with TRBD2. Germline lookup yields CDR1 SGHTA and CDR2 FQGTGA. This CDR3 is 14 amino acids long. Unmatched junction bases numbered 0, after V lost 2 bases and J lost 8 bases. This CDR3 reads CASSLGTSGGTQYF. The CDR3 DNA follows: TGTGCCAGCAGCTTAGGGACTAGCGGGGGTACGCAGTATTTT.

V usage is TRBV9 and J usage is TRBJ2-6, with 7 bases matching TRBD1. CDR3 length equals 17 residues. Germline CDR1 SGDLS, CDR2 YYNGEE. The V segment lost 0 bases and the J segment 0 bases; nucleotides outside the gene matches: 3. The CDR3 nucleotides read TGTGCCAGCAGCGTAGGACAGGGCAGCTCTGGGGCCAACGTCCTGACTTTC. It yields the protein CASSVGQGSSGANVLTF.

The chain couples TRBV19 to TRBJ1-4; D remains ambiguous. CDR3 size: 13 residues. Looked up from germline, CDR1 is LNHDA and CDR2 is SQIVND (reference sequence). Trimming took off 6 bases at V and 8 bases at J, with 13 bases between the two ends. The CDR3 bases are TGTGCCAGTAGCCCCGCGGCTTGGGAAAAACTGTTTTTT. This codes for CASSPAAWEKLFF.

The chain couples TRBV7-8 to TRBJ2-5, with a weak D call TRBD2 (6 bases). Germline V gives CDR1 SGHVS, CDR2 FQNEAQ. V was pared by 0 bases and J by 6 bases, with 14 bases between. The CDR3 consists of 15 residues. This CDR3 reads CASSLAAGAGQTQYF. CDR3 coding DNA: TGTGCCAGCAGCTTAGCGGCGGGCGCGGGGCAGACCCAGTACTTC.

The V and J genes are TRBV19 and TRBJ2-3, with no clear D. The germline V gene has CDR1 LNHDA and CDR2 SQIVND (reference sequence). The CDR3 totals 15 residues. Trimming took off 1 base at V and 1 base at J, with 9 bases between the two ends. CDR3 sequence (DNA): TGTGCCAGTAGTATAGGAGAGGTTGGCACAGATACGCAGTATTTT. Amino acids: CASSIGEVGTDTQYF.

V gene TRBV27 combines with J gene TRBJ2-1; D is possibly TRBD2 (6 bases). Germline V gene data show CDR1 as MNHEY and CDR2 as SMNVEV (reference sequence). Trimming left V 3 bases short and J 1 base short, with 13 bases between. The CDR3 covers 16 residues. Written as DNA, the CDR3 is TGTGCCAGCAGTTTGGGGGGTCTTCCATCCTACAATGAGCAGTTCTTC. This gives the protein CASSLGGLPSYNEQFF.

The CDR3 nucleotides are TGTGCCAGCAGTCCTCTCACAGGGGGGGCCTATGGCTACACCTTC. This codes for CASSPLTGGAYGYTF. The V gene is TRBV6-5, the J gene TRBJ1-2; the match to TRBD1 covers 8 bases. V gave up 5 bases and J gave up 4 bases; unmatched junction bases: 9. This CDR3 spans 15 amino acids. Germline loops: CDR1 MNHEY, CDR2 SVGAGI.

The chain links TRBV6-5 to TRBJ1-2, with 9 bases identical to TRBD1. Trimming cost V 8 bases and J 1 base; bases outside gene matches: 8. Germline-derived CDR1 and CDR2 are MNHEY and SVGAGI. This CDR3 has 15 residues. The CDR3 DNA sequence: TGTGCCAGCGGGACAGGGAGCTATCTTAACTATGGCTACACCTTC. Its translation: CASGTGSYLNYGYTF.

V and J are TRBV28 and TRBJ2-7; 8 bases fit TRBD2. The CDR3 length is 14 residues. The germline gives CDR1 MDHEN, CDR2 SYDVKM. Germline trimming cut 10 bases from V and 4 bases from J; bases unmatched to any gene: 12. The CDR3 nucleotides are TGTGCCACAGTAGGCGGGGGGAGCCTTTACGAGCAGTACGTC. It encodes CATVGGGSLYEQYV.

The table lists this clone with a count of one. The V call is TRBV3-1 (or the pseudogene TRBV3-2), the J call TRBJ1-3; D ambiguous. Looked up from germline, CDR1 is LGHDT and CDR2 is YNNKEL (reference sequence). Trimming took 4 bases from V and 7 from J, leaving 14 bases between them. This CDR3 region has 14 residues. CDR3 sequence (DNA): TGTGCCAGCAGCCGAAGAGTAGGCCAGAACACCATATATTTT. As protein: CASSRRVGQNTIYF.

The V and J genes are TRBV5-8 and TRBJ1-1, with D perhaps matching TRBD1 (5 bases). Germline CDR1 and CDR2: SGHTS and YDEGEE. V lost 4 bases and J lost 1, with 11 bases in between. This CDR3 has 14 residues. In DNA, the CDR3 is TGTGCCAGCAGCCGCGGGACGGCGAACACTGAAGCTTTCTTT. Translation gives CASSRGTANTEAFF.

As to this clone: The sample contains more than one DNA sequence encoding this CDR3. The V call is TRBV5-1, the J call TRBJ1-1; D not certain. Germline CDR1 and CDR2: SGHRS and YFSETQ. V was trimmed by 0 bases and J by 4 bases, leaving 10 bases between them. The CDR3 sequence is 14 residues long. CDR3 sequence reads: CASSLAGEGTEAFF. CDR3 nucleotide sequence: TGCGCCAGCAGCTTGGCCGGCGAGGGCACTGAAGCTTTCTTT. The full variable domain, in which reference TRBV5-1 and TRBJ1-1 provide the parts outside the CDR3, is KAGVTQTPRYLIKTRGQQVTLSCSPISGHRSVSWYQQTPGQGLQFLFEYFSETQRNKGNFPGRFSGRQFSNSRSEMNVSTLELGDSALYLCASSLAGEGTEAFFGQGTRLTVV.

V usage is TRBV2 and J usage is TRBJ2-3; 7 bases match TRBD1. The CDR3 totals 16 residues. V lost 1 base and J lost 4; bases outside the gene matches: 8. Germline CDR1 is SNHLY and CDR2 is FYNNEI. Here the CDR3 reads CASSEDKGASADTQYF. The DNA of the CDR3 is TGTGCCAGCAGTGAAGATAAGGGGGCTTCGGCAGATACGCAGTATTTT. Combining the CDR3 with reference TRBV2 and TRBJ2-3 gives the whole variable domain EPEVTQTPSHQVTQMGQEVILRCVPISNHLYFYWYRQILGQKVEFLVSFYNNEISEKSEIFDDQFSVERPDGSNFTLKIRSTKLEDSAMYFCASSEDKGASADTQYFGPGTRLTVL.

The genes are TRBV24-1 and TRBJ2-5, with D possibly being TRBD2 (5 bases). The CDR3 has 13 amino acids. The V end lost 9 bases, the J end lost 3 bases, and 13 bases lay between the germline ends. The germline gives CDR1 KGHDR, CDR2 SFDVKD. The DNA for the CDR3 is TGTGCCACCCGAGGGAGTCCAGAAGAGACCCAGTACTTC. Translating it yields CATRGSPEETQYF.

V is TRBV7-2 and J is TRBJ1-1; possible D gene TRBD1, 5 bases. The CDR3 is 13 amino acids. The germline V gene encodes CDR1 SGHTA and CDR2 FQGNSA. Trimming took off 4 bases at V and 10 bases at J, with 16 bases between the two ends. CDR3 sequence (DNA): TGTGCCAGCAGCTCACAATCAAGGGGTCGAGCTTTCTTT. Translation gives CASSSQSRGRAFF.

This sequence joins TRBV5-4 and TRBJ1-2; 10 bases map to TRBD1. Germline V gene lookup returns CDR1 SGHNT and CDR2 YYREEE (reference sequence). The CDR3 is 13 amino acids. V gave up 4 bases and J gave up 8 bases; unmatched junction bases: 5. CDR3 region: CASSRQGARGYTF. CDR3 nucleotide sequence: TGTGCCAGCAGCAGACAGGGGGCGAGAGGCTACACCTTC.

This clone occurred once. This chain connects TRBV9 to TRBJ2-5; unclear D gene. The V and J ends lost 0 bases and 2 bases respectively, with 11 bases between them. Germline V gene lookup returns CDR1 SGDLS and CDR2 YYNGEE. CDR3 size: 15 residues. Written as DNA, the CDR3 is TGTGCCAGCAGCGTAGGTTGGCGGTTGCAAGAGACCCAGTACTTC. Translation: CASSVGWRLQETQYF.

The CDR3 loop is CASSFRQGTAEAFF. In DNA, the CDR3 is TGTGCCAGCAGCTTTCGACAGGGGACCGCTGAAGCTTTCTTT. The genes are TRBV7-2 and TRBJ1-1, with 8 bases identical to TRBD1. The CDR3 length is 14 residues. The germline V gene encodes CDR1 SGHTA and CDR2 FQGNSA. After removal of 3 bases from V and 6 bases from J, the junction contained 6 bases not matched to a gene.

This sequence joins TRBV7-2 and TRBJ1-3; no definite D call. The germline CDR1 and CDR2 sequences are SGHTA and FQGNSA. Trimming took 0 bases from V and 0 from J, leaving 6 bases between them. This CDR3 contains 15 residues. The CDR3 region is CASSLAGNSGNTIYF. CDR3 bases: TGTGCCAGCAGCTTAGCGGGGAACTCTGGAAACACCATATATTTT.

The V and J genes are TRBV5-6 and TRBJ2-4; D might be TRBD2 (5 bases). Trimming shortened V by 0 bases and J by 0 bases, and 7 bases separated the two germline ends. The CDR3 contains 15 residues. CDR1 and CDR2 from the germline V gene are SGHDT and YYEEEE. CDR3 in DNA: TGTGCCAGCAGCTTGGCCGCGGGAGCCAAAAACATTCAGTACTTC. This codes for CASSLAAGAKNIQYF.